The rows below give T cell receptor beta chains drawn from one sample of a study of regulatory T cells in long-lasting Graves disease. TCRdb re-analysed the multiplex PCR reads in MiXCR, keeping a single row per CDR3 protein. The table shows 400,000 to 600,000 distinct CDR3 sequences, with roughly 21% occurring only once. Sequenced material: peripheral blood mononuclear cells (PBMCs), taken when the disease was refractory, from a patient treated with antithyroid drugs. These receptors were collected from a female donor with Graves disease. The CDR3 runs from the conserved cysteine through the conserved F or W. D genes are given only for firm matches. A row's size may be missing; if present it is once, few, many or a size class.

V gene	D gene	J gene	clone size	CDR3 DNA	CDR3 protein
TRBV10-3	NA	TRBJ2-5	NA	TGTGCCATCAGTGATCGGCAGATGAACCAAGAGACCCAGTACTTC	CAISDRQMNQETQYF
TRBV3-1	NA	TRBJ1-5	many	TGTGCCAGCAGTGTCAGGGAGGATCAGCCCCAGCATTTT	CASSVREDQPQHF
TRBV2	TRBD2	TRBJ2-5	many	TGTGCCAGCAGTGATGGAGCGGGACTACAAGAGACCCAGTACTTC	CASSDGAGLQETQYF
TRBV28	TRBD1	TRBJ2-7	many	TGTGCCAGCAGGGCAGGTAGCAGGGGGACCTACGAGCAGTACTTC	CASRAGSRGTYEQYF
TRBV12-3/TRBV12-4	NA	TRBJ1-5	many	TGTGCCAGCAGTTTCGGCGGATCTTATAGCAATCAGCCCCAGCATTTT	CASSFGGSYSNQPQHF
TRBV6-2/TRBV6-3	TRBD1	TRBJ2-7	many	TGTGCCAGCAGTTATTGGTCCGGGACAGGGGACTACGAGCAGTACTTC	CASSYWSGTGDYEQYF
TRBV20-1	NA	TRBJ2-2	few	TGCAGTGCTAGCCACAGGCTGAACACCGGGGAGCTGTTTTTT	CSASHRLNTGELFF
TRBV20-1	TRBD2	TRBJ2-3	NA	TGCAGTGCTAGAAGACTAGCGGGGGGAACAGATACGCAGTATTTT	CSARRLAGGTDTQYF
TRBV27	NA	TRBJ2-1	few	TGTGCCAGCACCCTGACCGGCGGCAATGAGCAGTTCTTC	CASTLTGGNEQFF
TRBV2	NA	TRBJ1-3	many	TGTGCCAGCAGCCCGGGGGGGGCTGGAAACACCATATATTTT	CASSPGGAGNTIYF
TRBV19	NA	TRBJ2-7	few	TGTGCCAGTAGTATCAAGAGACAGGCCCCCTACGAGCAGTACTTC	CASSIKRQAPYEQYF
TRBV27	NA	TRBJ1-1	many	TGTGCCAGCAGTCAAGGACTGGAGGGGACTGAAGCTTTCTTT	CASSQGLEGTEAFF
TRBV12-3/TRBV12-4	NA	TRBJ1-5	many	TGTGCCAGCAGCTTGGGGGAACAGCCCCAGCATTTT	CASSLGEQPQHF
TRBV28	TRBD1	TRBJ2-7	many	TGTGCCAGCAGCGCCCCCGGGACAGTAGGGAACGAGCAGTACTTC	CASSAPGTVGNEQYF
TRBV30	TRBD1	TRBJ1-5	many	TGTGCCTGGAGTGTACAGGGGGCGCAGCCCCAGCATTTT	CAWSVQGAQPQHF
TRBV28	NA	TRBJ2-7	many	TGTGCCACTCGAGGGGCGATCGAGCAGTACTTC	CATRGAIEQYF
TRBV28	TRBD1	TRBJ2-7	many	TGTGCCACCGGACAGGGCTACGAGCAGTACTTC	CATGQGYEQYF
TRBV9	TRBD1	TRBJ1-6	NA	TGTGCCAGCAGCCCCACGCCGGGGGGGGCAGGGGGTAATTCACCCCTCCACTTT	CASSPTPGGAGGNSPLHF
TRBV7-2	NA	TRBJ2-7	few	TGTGCCAGCAGCCCAGGATTGGACGGAAACGTCGGGGGGCAGTACTTC	CASSPGLDGNVGGQYF
TRBV12-3/TRBV12-4	NA	TRBJ1-4	many	TGTGCCAGCGGGCCCCCAAAGGGTTCCAATGAAAAACTGTTTTTT	CASGPPKGSNEKLFF
TRBV6-5	TRBD2	TRBJ2-7	few	TGTGCCAGCAGTTTCCAACGACTAGCGGGAGGTTACGAGCAGTACTTC	CASSFQRLAGGYEQYF
TRBV28	NA	TRBJ1-2	many	TGTGCCAGCAGTTTAACAAGGGCAGGTTACACCTTC	CASSLTRAGYTF
TRBV6-1	TRBD1	TRBJ1-6	many	TGTGCCAGCGGACAGGGCCCCTATAATTCACCCCTCCACTTT	CASGQGPYNSPLHF
TRBV7-3	TRBD1	TRBJ1-2	NA	TGTGCCAGCAGCCTCAGGGGGGGTCCGGAGGGCTACACCTTC	CASSLRGGPEGYTF
TRBV27	NA	TRBJ2-7	few	TGTGCCAGCAGTTTAAATAGTCGACGGCGCTCCTACGAGCAGTACTTC	CASSLNSRRRSYEQYF